This T cell receptor beta chain emerged from a study of beta chain features in type 1 diabetes. Study conclusions and caveats: Any HLA-type effect on TCRB rearrangement remained unresolved here. PCR might pick shorter templates more often, in the same way for patients and controls.

Expressed TCRB transcripts were sequenced, since all the RNA that had been isolated was reverse transcribed. About 4 million reads per sample were averaged for naive, central memory and regulatory samples. Here immunoSEQ multiplex PCR was the method, and the copy in TCRdb shows in-frame clones only, minus some. This table has under 350,000 clones, around 7.8% appearing once. Markers CD45RO/CCR7/CD25/CD127/CD95/CD27 served to sort CD4+ naive, central memory, regulatory and stem cell-like memory cells. There are 14 residues in the CDR3. J gave up 5 bases and V 7 bases, and 4 bases lay outside the gene matches. Per germline, CDR1 SEHNR and CDR2 FQNEAQ (reference sequence). This clone showed up just a few times. Its antigen is undetermined.

Sequencing was done on a sample of central memory CD4+ T cells from blood. This sequence originates from a woman between 18 and 30 years old in good health. The rearrangement uses TRBV7-9 and TRBJ2-3; 12 bases agree with TRBD2. The CDR3 region is CASIMTSGRDTQYF. CDR3 in DNA: TGTGCCAGCATCATGACTAGCGGGAGAGATACGCAGTATTTT.